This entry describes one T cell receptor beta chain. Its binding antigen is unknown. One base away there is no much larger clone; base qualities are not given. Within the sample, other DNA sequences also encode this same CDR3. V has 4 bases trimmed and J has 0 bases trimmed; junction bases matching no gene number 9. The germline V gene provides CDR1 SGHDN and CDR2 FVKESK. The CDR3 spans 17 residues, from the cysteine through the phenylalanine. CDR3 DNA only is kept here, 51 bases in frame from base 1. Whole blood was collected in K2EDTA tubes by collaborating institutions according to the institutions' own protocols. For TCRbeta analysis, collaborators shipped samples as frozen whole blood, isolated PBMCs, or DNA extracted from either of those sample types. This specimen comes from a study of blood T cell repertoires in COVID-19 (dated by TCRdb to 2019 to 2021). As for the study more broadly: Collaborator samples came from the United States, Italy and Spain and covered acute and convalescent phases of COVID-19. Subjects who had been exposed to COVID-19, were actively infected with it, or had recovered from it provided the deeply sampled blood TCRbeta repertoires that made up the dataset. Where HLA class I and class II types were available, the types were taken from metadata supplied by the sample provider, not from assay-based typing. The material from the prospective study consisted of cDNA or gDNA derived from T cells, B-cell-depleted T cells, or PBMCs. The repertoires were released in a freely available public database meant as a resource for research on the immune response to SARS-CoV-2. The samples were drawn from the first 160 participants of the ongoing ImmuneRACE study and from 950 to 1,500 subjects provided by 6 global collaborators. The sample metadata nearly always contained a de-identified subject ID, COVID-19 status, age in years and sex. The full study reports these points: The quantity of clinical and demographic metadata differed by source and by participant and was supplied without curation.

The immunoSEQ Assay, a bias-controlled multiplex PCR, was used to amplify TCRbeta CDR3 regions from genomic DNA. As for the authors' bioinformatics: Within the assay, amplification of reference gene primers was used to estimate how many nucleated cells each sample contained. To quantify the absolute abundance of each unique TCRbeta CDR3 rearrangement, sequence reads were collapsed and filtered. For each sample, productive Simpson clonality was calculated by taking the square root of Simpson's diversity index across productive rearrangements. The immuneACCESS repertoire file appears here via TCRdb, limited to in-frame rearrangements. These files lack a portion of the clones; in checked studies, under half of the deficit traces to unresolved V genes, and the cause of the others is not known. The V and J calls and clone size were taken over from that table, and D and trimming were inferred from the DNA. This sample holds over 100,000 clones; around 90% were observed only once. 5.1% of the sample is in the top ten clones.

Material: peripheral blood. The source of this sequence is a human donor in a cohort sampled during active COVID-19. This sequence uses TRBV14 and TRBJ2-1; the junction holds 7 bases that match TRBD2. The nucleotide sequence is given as TGTGCCAGCAGCCCTTCGAGCGGGGCGGGCTCCTACAATGAGCAGTTCTTC. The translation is CASSPSSGAGSYNEQFF. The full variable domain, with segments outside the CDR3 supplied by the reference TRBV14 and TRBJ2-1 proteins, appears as EAGVTQFPSHSVIEKGQTVTLRCDPISGHDNLYWYRRVMGKEIKFLLHFVKESKQDESGMPNNRFLAERTGGTYSTLKVQPAELEDSGVYFCASSPSSGAGSYNEQFFGPGTRLTVL.